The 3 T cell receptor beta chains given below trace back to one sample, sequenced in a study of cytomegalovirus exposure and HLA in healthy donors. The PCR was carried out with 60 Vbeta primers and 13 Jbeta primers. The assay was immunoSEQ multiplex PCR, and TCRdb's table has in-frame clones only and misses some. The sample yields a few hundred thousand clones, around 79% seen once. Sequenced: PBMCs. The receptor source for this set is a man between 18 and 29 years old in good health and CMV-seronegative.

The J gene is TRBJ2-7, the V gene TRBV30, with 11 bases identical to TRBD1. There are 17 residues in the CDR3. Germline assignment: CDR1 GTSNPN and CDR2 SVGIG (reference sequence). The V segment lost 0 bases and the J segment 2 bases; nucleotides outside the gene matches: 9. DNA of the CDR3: TGTGCCTGGAGTGTACCCTCCCCGGGACAGGGGGCCTACGAGCAGTACTTC. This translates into CAWSVPSPGQGAYEQYF.

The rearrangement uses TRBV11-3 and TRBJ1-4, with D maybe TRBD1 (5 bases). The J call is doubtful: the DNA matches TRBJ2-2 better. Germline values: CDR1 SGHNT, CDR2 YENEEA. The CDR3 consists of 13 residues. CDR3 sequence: CASSLDPDRELFF. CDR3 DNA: TGTGCCAGCAGCTTAGACCCGGACAGGGAGCTGTTTTTT.

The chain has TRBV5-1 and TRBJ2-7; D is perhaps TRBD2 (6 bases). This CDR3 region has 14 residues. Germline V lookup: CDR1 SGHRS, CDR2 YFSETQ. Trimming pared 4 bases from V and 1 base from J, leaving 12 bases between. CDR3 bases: TGCGCCAGCAGCCACGGGACTGATTCCTACGAGCAGTACTTC. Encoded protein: CASSHGTDSYEQYF. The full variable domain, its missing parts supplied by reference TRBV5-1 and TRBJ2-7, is KAGVTQTPRYLIKTRGQQVTLSCSPISGHRSVSWYQQTPGQGLQFLFEYFSETQRNKGNFPGRFSGRQFSNSRSEMNVSTLELGDSALYLCASSHGTDSYEQYFGPGTRLTVT.